The source of this T cell receptor (beta chain) is a study of human T cells and chemical hapten exposure. Study-level background: Weekly diphenylcyclopropenone doses were given to patients' scalps across the approximately 23-week study. General study results and limits: With regard to DPC sensitization, TCRs above 1 in 1000 frequency did not change.

TCRdb independently ran MiXCR on the RACE reads; one entry per CDR3 protein. The data hold more than 90,000 distinct CDR3 sequences, with about 11% observed a single time. CDR3 size: 13 residues. V lost 3 bases and J 4 bases, leaving 9 bases between the germline ends. For this clonotype: Antigen: not known.

Time point specified: patch test 1, 2 weeks after DPC sensitization. Treatment meaning: therapeutic diphenylcyclopropenone sensitization with weekly scalp DPC. The receptor was isolated from a man aged 35-49 years with alopecia areata. Some clones in this sample may be carry-over from other donors' samples. V gene TRBV12-3 or TRBV12-4 combines with J gene TRBJ1-1; D not resolved. The source material was whole blood, sampled in connection with sensitization to the hapten diphenylcyclopropenone (DPC). CDR3 coding DNA: TGTGCCAGCAGTTTGTCCGGGCCCACTGAAGCTTTCTTT. Protein sequence: CASSLSGPTEAFF.